This T cell receptor beta chain appears in the sequencing data of a study of molecular identifiers for immune sequencing clone quantification. Study conclusions and caveats: Clones that exceeded 20 RNA copies held over 99% of effector molecules, yet under 1% in naive cells.

Ten or more counts support this clonotype. The antigen is unknown. This CDR3 comprises 16 residues. V dropped 6 bases and J dropped 3 bases, with 19 bases sitting between them. TCRdb called the PCR reads again in MiXCR, with one record for every CDR3 protein. The top ten hold 0.75% to 0.95% of the sample, which has about 640,000 distinct CDR3 sequences, about 20% seen once. This sequence was found in a human donor in good health. Some libraries in this study had Jurkat cell RNA spiked in. The chain couples TRBV12-3 or TRBV12-4 to TRBJ2-3; D may correspond to TRBD1 or TRBD2 (5 bases each). Sequencing was done on a sample of naive CD8+ T cells from blood, with Jurkat cell RNA spiked in. The subset denotes: FACS-sorted CD8+CD4-CCR7+CD45RA+ naive T cells. The CDR3 region has the DNA TGTGCCAGCAGCTCGTCCGGGGCTGTAGCTACAGATACGCAGTATTTT. It encodes CASSSSGAVATDTQYF.